Listed here are 8 T cell receptor beta chains from one sample, sequenced in a study of blood T cell repertoires in COVID-19. The data were produced by immunoSEQ multiplex PCR, yet TCRdb's version contains in-frame clones alone and is incomplete. Of about 280,000 clones listed, about nine tenths are singletons. Sequenced input: peripheral blood. These receptors were obtained from a woman in her thirties with COVID-19, enrolled during active disease.

This rearrangement joins TRBV10-2 to TRBJ1-3; the match to TRBD1 covers 9 bases. Germline V CDR1 and CDR2: WSHSY, SAAADI. With V trimmed by 2 bases and J by 7 bases, 3 bases remained unmatched. The CDR3 consists of 14 residues. The CDR3 DNA is TGCGCCAGCAGTGAGCCCGGACAGGGGAACACCATATATTTT. Residues: CASSEPGQGNTIYF.

The J gene is TRBJ2-5, the V gene TRBV28; 8 bases agree with TRBD2. The J segment lost 3 bases and the V segment lost 6 bases, leaving 12 bases of the junction unmatched. This CDR3 is 16 amino acids long. Germline V gene sequence: CDR1 MDHEN, CDR2 SYDVKM. CDR3 protein: CASSGGAGSTKETQYF. CDR3 DNA: TGTGCCAGCAGCGGGGGGGCGGGAAGCACCAAAGAGACCCAGTACTTC.

For the CDR3, the DNA is TGTGCCAGCAGCTCTCAAATGACACCCTCTGGAAACACCATATATTTT. This codes for CASSSQMTPSGNTIYF. The chain couples TRBV7-2 to TRBJ1-3, with D hard to call. The CDR3 totals 16 residues. Trimming shortened V by 4 bases and J by 0 bases, and 13 bases separated the two germline ends. Germline V gene lookup returns CDR1 SGHTA and CDR2 FQGNSA.

This clone was detected once. The gene calls are TRBV2 and TRBJ2-5; TRBD1 agrees at 8 bases. V was pared by 5 bases and J by 1 base, with 9 bases of the junction left unmatched. This CDR3 contains 16 residues. Germline V lookup: CDR1 SNHLY, CDR2 FYNNEI. This CDR3 is CASSKPGQEVQETQYF. The DNA of the CDR3 is TGTGCCAGCAGTAAACCGGGACAGGAGGTCCAAGAGACCCAGTACTTC.

The rearrangement links TRBV3-1 (or the pseudogene TRBV3-2) to TRBJ1-2; D unresolved. V lost 4 bases and J 2 bases, leaving 14 bases between the germline ends. Looked up from germline, CDR1 is LGHDT and CDR2 is YNNKEL (reference sequence). This CDR3 region has 15 residues. The CDR3 reads CASSPRAGNNYGYTF. DNA of the CDR3: TGTGCCAGCAGCCCTCGGGCGGGTAACAACTATGGCTACACCTTC.

The V gene is TRBV19, the J gene TRBJ2-2; weak D call: TRBD2 (5 bases). The length of the CDR3 is 18 residues. Germline CDR1 LNHDA, CDR2 SQIVND (reference sequence). V lost 7 bases and J 10 bases, leaving 31 bases between the germline ends. For the CDR3, the DNA is TGTGCCAGTAACCCTGGACTCAAGTTGGAGTGGGATAGCATGGAGCTGTTTTTT. The encoded protein is CASNPGLKLEWDSMELFF.

J is TRBJ2-5 and V is TRBV7-9; 12 nucleotides align to TRBD2. The germline gives CDR1 SEHNR, CDR2 FQNEAQ (reference sequence). The CDR3 is made up of 15 amino acids. With V trimmed by 5 bases and J by 2 bases, 3 bases remained unmatched. CDR3 nucleotides: TGTGCCAGCAGCACTGGGACTAGCGGGCAAGAGACCCAGTACTTC. Its translation is CASSTGTSGQETQYF.

This sequence joins TRBV18 and TRBJ2-2, with D perhaps TRBD1 (6 bases). Germline V CDR1 and CDR2: KGHSH, LQKENI. Trimming removed 3 bases from V and 0 bases from J, with 8 bases in between. The CDR3 is made up of 15 amino acids. CDR3 loop: CASSPTGTNTGELFF. CDR3 DNA: TGTGCCAGCTCACCCACAGGGACGAACACCGGGGAGCTGTTTTTT.